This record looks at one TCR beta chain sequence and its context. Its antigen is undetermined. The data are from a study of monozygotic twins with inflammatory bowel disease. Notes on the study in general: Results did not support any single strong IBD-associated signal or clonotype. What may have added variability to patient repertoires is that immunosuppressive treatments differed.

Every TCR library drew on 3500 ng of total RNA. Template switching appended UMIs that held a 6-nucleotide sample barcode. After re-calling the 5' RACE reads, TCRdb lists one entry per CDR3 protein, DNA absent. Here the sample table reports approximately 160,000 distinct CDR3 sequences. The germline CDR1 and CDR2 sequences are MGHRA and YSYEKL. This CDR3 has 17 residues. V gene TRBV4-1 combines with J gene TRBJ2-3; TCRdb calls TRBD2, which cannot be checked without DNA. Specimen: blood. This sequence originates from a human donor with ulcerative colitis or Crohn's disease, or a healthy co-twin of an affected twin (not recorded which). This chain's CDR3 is CASSQEAGGPSTDTQYF.